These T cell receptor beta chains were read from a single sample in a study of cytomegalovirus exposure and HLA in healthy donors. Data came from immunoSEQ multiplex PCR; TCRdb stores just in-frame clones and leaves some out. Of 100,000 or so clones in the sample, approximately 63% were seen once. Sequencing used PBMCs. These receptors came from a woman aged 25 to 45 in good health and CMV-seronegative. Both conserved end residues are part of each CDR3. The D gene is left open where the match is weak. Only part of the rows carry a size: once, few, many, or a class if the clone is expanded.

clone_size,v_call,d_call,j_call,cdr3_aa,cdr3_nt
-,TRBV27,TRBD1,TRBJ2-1,CASSLSGGRSYNEQFF,TGTGCCAGCAGTTTATCAGGGGGCCGATCCTACAATGAGCAGTTCTTC
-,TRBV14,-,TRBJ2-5,CASSQSQGGKTQYF,TGTGCCAGCAGCCAATCCCAGGGGGGAAAGACCCAGTACTTC
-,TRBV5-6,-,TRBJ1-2,CASSPGGIYGYTF,TGTGCCAGCAGCCCGGGAGGGATCTATGGCTACACCTTC
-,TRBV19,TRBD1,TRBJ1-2,CASSYTGDPRNGYTF,TGTGCCAGTAGTTACACAGGGGACCCTAGGAATGGCTACACCTTC
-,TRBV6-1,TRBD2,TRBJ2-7,CASNEGSASGIYEQYF,TGTGCCAGCAATGAGGGGTCGGCTAGCGGTATCTACGAGCAGTACTTC
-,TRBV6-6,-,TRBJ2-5,CASSYSGGGETQYF,TGTGCCAGCAGTTACTCCGGGGGAGGCGAGACCCAGTACTTC
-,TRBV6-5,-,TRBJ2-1,CASSPLAAYNEQFF,TGTGCCAGCAGCCCACTAGCCGCCTACAATGAGCAGTTCTTC
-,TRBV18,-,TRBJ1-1,CASSPPRVLNTEAFF,TGTGCCAGCTCACCACCGAGGGTTCTGAACACTGAAGCTTTCTTT
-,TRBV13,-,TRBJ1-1,CASSYLVGQGGNTEAFF,TGTGCCAGCAGCTACCTAGTAGGTCAGGGAGGAAACACTGAAGCTTTCTTT
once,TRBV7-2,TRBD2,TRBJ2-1,CASSSGLVYEQFF,TGTGCCAGCAGCTCGGGACTAGTCTATGAGCAGTTCTTC
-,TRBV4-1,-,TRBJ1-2,CASNSQYGYTF,TGCGCCAGCAACTCTCAATATGGCTACACCTTC
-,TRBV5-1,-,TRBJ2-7,CASSLATDSYEQYF,TGCGCCAGCAGCCTCGCGACAGACTCCTACGAGCAGTACTTC
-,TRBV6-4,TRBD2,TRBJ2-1,CASSDSGGAYNEQFF,TGTGCCAGCAGTGACTCGGGGGGGGCCTACAATGAGCAGTTCTTC
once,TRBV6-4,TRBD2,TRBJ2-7,CASSVKSSGRGTYEQYF,TGTGCCAGCAGTGTAAAGTCTAGCGGGAGGGGAACCTACGAGCAGTACTTC
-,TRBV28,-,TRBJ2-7,CASSSIGRLPEQYF,TGTGCCAGCAGTTCCATCGGGAGACTTCCCGAGCAGTACTTC
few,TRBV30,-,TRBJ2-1,CAWSVWDMGVDEQFF,TGTGCCTGGAGTGTATGGGACATGGGTGTTGATGAGCAGTTCTTC
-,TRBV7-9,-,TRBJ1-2,CASSFQAGSYGYTF,TGTGCCAGCAGCTTCCAAGCAGGGTCCTATGGCTACACCTTC
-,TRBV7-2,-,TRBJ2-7,CASSLVFHSEQYF,TGTGCCAGCAGCTTAGTGTTCCACAGCGAGCAGTACTTC
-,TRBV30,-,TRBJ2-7,CAWSHTGTHRGEQYF,TGTGCCTGGAGTCACACCGGGACTCATCGGGGCGAGCAGTACTTC
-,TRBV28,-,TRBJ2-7,CASWGHRQGPSYEQYF,TGTGCCAGCTGGGGGCATAGGCAGGGGCCCTCCTACGAGCAGTACTTC
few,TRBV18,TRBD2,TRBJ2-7,CASSRAGARSEQYF,TGTGCCAGCTCTCGAGCGGGAGCGCGATCCGAGCAGTACTTC
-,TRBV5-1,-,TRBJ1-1,CASSLDWTMNTEAFF,TGCGCCAGCAGCTTGGATTGGACAATGAACACTGAAGCTTTCTTT
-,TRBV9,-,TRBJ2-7,CASSVGETGEQYF,TGTGCCAGCAGCGTCGGCGAGACGGGAGAGCAGTACTTC
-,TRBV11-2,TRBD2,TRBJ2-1,CASSPGLANEQFF,TGTGCCAGCAGCCCGGGACTAGCCAATGAGCAGTTCTTC